This entry is about one T cell receptor (beta chain). Antigen unknown. The data were taken from a study of cytomegalovirus exposure and HLA in healthy donors. Findings of the study overall: The majority of TCR sequences were rare, yet some public TCRs appeared in many donors. In an earlier analysis, about 87% or about 30%: the productive usage of most TCR beta V segments. In a later analysis, a missense DCLRE1C variant was linked to TCR beta V- and J-gene trimming.

Primers for the PCR totalled 60 Vbeta and 13 Jbeta. Assay: immunoSEQ multiplex PCR; the TCRdb copy retains only in-frame clones and omits some. This specimen shows tens of thousands of clones; the ten leading clones hold roughly 3.8%. Germline loops: CDR1 MNHNY, CDR2 SVGAGI (reference sequence). This CDR3 has 15 residues. V lost 6 bases and J lost 3; bases outside the gene matches: 7. Healthy bone marrow donors supplied every sample. The sequence derives from a female donor in good health and CMV-seropositive. This sequence joins TRBV6-6 and TRBJ2-1, with 8 positions matching TRBD1. The sequencing input was PBMCs. The CDR3 region is CASRPGQGNYNEQFF. The CDR3 region has the DNA TGTGCCAGCAGACCCGGACAGGGCAACTACAATGAGCAGTTCTTC.